The T cell receptor (beta chain) under discussion was sequenced for a study of spatial heterogeneity in lung cancer. Time point specified: blood at routine non-recurrence follow-up after resection. This clonotype is termed medium-sized. The CDR3 totals 12 residues. The V and J ends lost 2 bases and 15 bases, in that order; junction bases with no gene match: 2. Germline loops: CDR1 SNHLY, CDR2 FYNNEI. One entry per CDR3 protein results from TCRdb running MiXCR on the 5' RACE reads. The data hold 4,000 or so distinct CDR3 sequences, with about a quarter observed a single time. The sample here was PBMCs, taken at follow-up. The receptor was derived from a male donor with early-stage non-small cell lung cancer. The V gene is TRBV2, the J gene TRBJ2-1, with 12 bases fitting TRBD2. CDR3 sequence reads: CASSELAGGLFF. CDR3 bases: TGTGCCAGCAGTGAACTAGCGGGAGGGCTGTTCTTC.